The 9 T cell receptor beta chains given below trace back to one sample, sequenced in a study of blood T cell repertoires in COVID-19. Produced via immunoSEQ multiplex PCR; TCRdb's table is partial and in-frame only. Of about 200,000 clones in the sample, approximately 83% were seen once. Sequencing was performed on peripheral blood. These receptors originate from a human donor with active or convalescent COVID-19. The donor label of this sample is uncertain.

This clone was seen a few times. The rearrangement joins TRBV12-3 or TRBV12-4 to TRBJ1-3; D not certain. The CDR3 has 12 residues. The V end lost 6 bases, the J end lost 1 base, and 4 bases lay between the germline ends. As DNA, the CDR3 is TGTGCCAGCAGCCCATCTGGAAACACCATATATTTT. Amino acid sequence: CASSPSGNTIYF.

The rearrangement links TRBV3-1 (or the pseudogene TRBV3-2) to TRBJ1-1, with D possibly matching TRBD1 (6 bases). This CDR3 region has 16 residues. Trimming removed 1 base from V and 1 base from J, with 13 bases in between. Germline-derived CDR1 and CDR2 are LGHDT and YNNKEL (reference sequence). The CDR3: CASSQGTASWNTEAFF. The CDR3 DNA reads as TGTGCCAGCAGCCAAGGGACAGCATCTTGGAACACTGAAGCTTTCTTT.

V gene TRBV13 combines with J gene TRBJ1-2, with D perhaps TRBD1 (6 bases). The CDR3 is 16 amino acids. V lost 5 bases and J lost 1, with 17 bases in between. Germline V gives CDR1 PRHDT, CDR2 FYEKMQ (reference sequence). The CDR3 sequence is CASSDRTDAFNYGYTF. Written as DNA, the CDR3 is TGTGCCAGCAGCGACAGGACAGACGCATTTAACTATGGCTACACCTTC. Based on the CDR3 plus reference TRBV13 and TRBJ1-2, the full variable domain is AAGVIQSPRHLIKEKRETATLKCYPIPRHDTVYWYQQGPGQDPQFLISFYEKMQSDKGSIPDRFSAQQFSDYHSELNMSSLELGDSALYFCASSDRTDAFNYGYTFGSGTRLTVV.

V and J are TRBV5-1 and TRBJ1-3; 7 bases map to TRBD1. From germline, CDR1 is SGHRS and CDR2 YFSETQ. V trimming: 4 bases; J trimming: 4 bases; junction bases outside the gene matches: 8. The CDR3 runs to 15 residues. This CDR3 is CASSLMTGSGNTIYF. The CDR3, as DNA: TGCGCCAGCAGCCTGATGACAGGGTCCGGAAACACCATATATTTT.

V and J are TRBV19 and TRBJ2-5; 9 bases align to TRBD2. Germline CDR1 and CDR2: LNHDA and SQIVND (reference sequence). The CDR3 consists of 16 residues. The J segment lost 5 bases and the V segment lost 3 bases, leaving 10 bases of the junction unmatched. In DNA, the CDR3 is TGTGCCAGTAGTATTTGGGCGACGGCGGGGGGGGAGACCCAGTACTTC. It specifies CASSIWATAGGETQYF.

The V and J genes are TRBV20-1 and TRBJ2-4; D is possibly TRBD1 (5 bases). From germline, CDR1 is DFQATT and CDR2 SNEGSKA (reference sequence). The CDR3 runs to 10 residues. V lost 6 bases and J 7 bases, leaving 7 bases between the germline ends. DNA of the CDR3: TGCAGTGCAGCAGGGAACATTCAGTACTTC. Translating it yields CSAAGNIQYF.

The genes are TRBV5-1 and TRBJ2-5; a weak D match, TRBD1 (6 bases). The germline gives CDR1 SGHRS, CDR2 YFSETQ. V was pared by 4 bases and J by 2 bases, with 21 bases between. This CDR3 has 17 residues. The CDR3 sequence: CASSPTSITGIQETQYF. CDR3 nucleotides: TGCGCCAGCAGCCCTACGTCTATTACAGGGATTCAAGAGACCCAGTACTTC.

The gene calls are TRBV30 and TRBJ2-7; 16 bases match TRBD2. This CDR3 spans 16 amino acids. V lost 6 bases to trimming and J lost 4 bases; unmatched junction nucleotides: 9. The germline CDR1 and CDR2 sequences are GTSNPN and SVGIG (reference sequence). This CDR3 reads CACDPGLAGGPYEQYF. Written as DNA, the CDR3 is TGTGCCTGTGACCCGGGACTAGCGGGAGGGCCTTACGAGCAGTACTTC.

This chain connects TRBV5-1 to TRBJ2-5; D uncertain. Germline V gene lookup returns CDR1 SGHRS and CDR2 YFSETQ. V gave up 2 bases and J gave up 5 bases, with 10 bases separating them. The CDR3 runs to 13 residues. In nucleotides, the CDR3 is TGCGCCAGCAGCTTAGAGACAATGGAGACCCAGTACTTC. It yields the protein CASSLETMETQYF.